These 32 T cell receptor beta chains were sequenced from one sample in a study of T-cell memory formation after mild COVID-19 (dated by TCRdb to the early 2020s). Libraries came from 5' RACE. Reads for this sample came from an Illumina NovaSeq 6000. The raw public data were reprocessed by TCRdb itself: fastp quality trimming at Q25, MiXCR clonotype calling, in-frame beta chains only. Merged by CDR3 protein, the rows form single entries marked with the most common genes and DNA. The sample table lists roughly 89,000 distinct CDR3 sequences, over 12% of them with a count of one. The ten largest clones represent approximately 40% of the sample. Sequencing input: PBMCs or a T cell subset sorted from them (not recorded which). The receptors originated from a man younger than 35 who had mild COVID-19 (a few samples of this study predate the infection). The sample titles of this study are shuffled in the database, so cell type and time point are left out; the donor was told from shared clones.

The rearrangement links TRBV7-8 to TRBJ2-7; D not resolved. V shed 0 bases and J shed 3 bases, with 6 bases lying between them. The V gene's germline CDR1 is SGHVS and CDR2 FQNEAQ. The CDR3 totals 13 residues. CDR3 nucleotide sequence: TGTGCCAGCAGCTTAGCTGAAGTCTACGAGCAGTACTTC. Its translation is CASSLAEVYEQYF.

In this sample, this clonotype turned up a few times. The genes are TRBV4-1 and TRBJ2-3; D may be TRBD2 (5 bases). Deletions cut 2 bases from V and 4 bases from J, with 7 bases between. CDR1 is MGHRA, CDR2 YSYEKL, per germline. This CDR3 is 13 amino acids long. As DNA, the CDR3 is TGCGCCAGCAGCCAATCCGGGGCAGATACGCAGTATTTT. Translated: CASSQSGADTQYF.

This clonotype was seen only a few times. The chain uses TRBV29-1 and TRBJ1-5, with 7 nucleotides matching TRBD1. V gave up 6 bases and J gave up 0 bases; unmatched junction bases: 2. From germline, CDR1 is SQVTM and CDR2 ANQGSEA. This CDR3 is 13 amino acids long. The CDR3 reads CSVWTGSNQPQHF. CDR3 nucleotide sequence: TGCAGCGTGTGGACAGGTAGCAATCAGCCCCAGCATTTT. Looking up the rest from reference TRBV29-1 and TRBJ1-5 gives the full variable domain: SAVISQKPSRDICQRGTSLTIQCQVDSQVTMMFWYRQQPGQSLTLIATANQGSEATYESGFVIDKFPISRPNLTFSTLTVSNMSPEDSSIYLCSVWTGSNQPQHFGDGTRLSIL.

The chain joins TRBV7-9 to TRBJ1-5; D is possibly TRBD1 (6 bases). Germline V gene data show CDR1 as SEHNR and CDR2 as FQNEAQ (reference sequence). Trimming stripped 1 base from V and 3 bases from J, with 10 bases between. CDR3 length: 15 amino acids. The CDR3 nucleotides read TGTGCCAGCAGCTTAGATGGGGGGCTCAATCAGCCCCAGCATTTT. This translates into CASSLDGGLNQPQHF. The full variable domain, rest sourced from reference TRBV7-9 and TRBJ1-5, is DTGVSQNPRHKITKRGQNVTFRCDPISEHNRLYWYRQTLGQGPEFLTYFQNEAQLEKSRLLSDRFSAERPKGSFSTLEIQRTEQGDSAMYLCASSLDGGLNQPQHFGDGTRLSIL.

The sample holds a few counts of this clonotype. The chain carries TRBV9 and TRBJ2-1; 10 bases match TRBD2. Germline CDR1 SGDLS, CDR2 YYNGEE. The CDR3 is 15 residues long. V lost 5 bases, J lost 6 bases, and 8 bases stayed unmatched. CDR3 loop: CASSASGGLGNEQFF. Written as DNA, the CDR3 is TGTGCCAGCAGTGCTAGCGGGGGCCTGGGCAATGAGCAGTTCTTC.

This clonotype has only a few counts. This chain connects TRBV11-2 to TRBJ2-3, with 7 positions matching TRBD2. This CDR3 region has 16 residues. Germline trimming cut 5 bases from V and 6 bases from J; bases unmatched to any gene: 14. CDR1 is SGHAT, CDR2 FQNNGV, per germline. The CDR3 region is CASSPSAGRSTDTQYF. DNA for the CDR3: TGTGCCAGCAGCCCTTCAGCGGGGAGATCCACGGATACGCAGTATTTT.

The chain uses TRBV29-1 and TRBJ2-1; a possible D gene is TRBD2 (5 bases). This CDR3 comprises 11 residues. V lost 7 bases to trimming and J lost 8 bases, with 12 bases between them. Germline CDR1 reads SQVTM; CDR2 reads ANQGSEA. The CDR3 reads CSGIEEDEQFF. CDR3 nucleotides: TGCAGCGGTATAGAGGAGGATGAGCAGTTCTTC.

The J gene is TRBJ2-5, the V gene TRBV7-8, with 9 bases fitting TRBD2. The CDR3 is made up of 16 amino acids. V lost 0 bases, J lost 3 bases, and 5 bases stayed unmatched. Germline values: CDR1 SGHVS, CDR2 FQNEAQ. Here the CDR3 DNA reads TGTGCCAGCAGCTTAGCCGGCGGGGGGGCGGAAGAGACCCAGTACTTC. This codes for CASSLAGGGAEETQYF.

The chain links TRBV4-1 to TRBJ1-2; D call uncertain. Trimming took 4 bases from V and 4 from J, leaving 16 bases between them. CDR1 and CDR2 from the germline V gene are MGHRA and YSYEKL. The CDR3 totals 15 residues. In DNA, the CDR3 is TGCGCCAGCAGCCGGGTGGGCAGAGGACCCTATGGCTACACCTTC. Translating it yields CASSRVGRGPYGYTF.

The gene calls are TRBV6-2 or TRBV6-3 and TRBJ2-3, with 9 bases aligning to TRBD2. Germline V gives CDR1 MNHEY, CDR2 SVGEGT. Losses at the gene ends were 2 bases for V and 4 bases for J; bases not matched to a gene: 1. The CDR3 sequence is 14 residues long. CDR3 coding DNA: TGTGCCAGCAGTTACGGCGGGGGGGCAGATACGCAGTATTTT. It encodes CASSYGGGADTQYF.

The V and J genes are TRBV9 and TRBJ2-5; no definite D call. In germline, CDR1 is SGDLS, CDR2 YYNGEE. The CDR3 runs 14 residues. The V end was cut by 0 bases, the J end by 6 bases, with 12 bases between. The CDR3 is CASSVGHGRQTQYF. The CDR3 nucleotides are TGTGCCAGCAGCGTAGGTCACGGGCGGCAGACCCAGTACTTC.

The chain recombines TRBV7-6 with TRBJ1-6; D remains ambiguous. Trimming removed 4 bases from V and 7 bases from J, with 11 bases in between. The germline V gene has CDR1 SGHVS and CDR2 FNYEAQ. CDR3 length: 14 residues. The DNA of the CDR3 is TGTGCCAGCAGCTGGGGAGTCGGCAATTCACCCCTCCACTTT. It is translated as CASSWGVGNSPLHF.

The V call is TRBV27, the J call TRBJ1-2, with D perhaps matching TRBD1 (5 bases). V lost 6 bases, J lost 4 bases, and 9 bases lay in between. Per germline, CDR1 MNHEY and CDR2 SMNVEV (reference sequence). CDR3 length: 12 amino acids. CDR3 sequence reads: CASRGGGYGYTF. In nucleotides, the CDR3 is TGTGCCAGCAGGGGGGGGGGCTATGGCTACACCTTC.

This clonotype was counted only a few times. This chain links TRBV7-8 with TRBJ1-6, with D perhaps TRBD1 (5 bases). The V end was cut by 3 bases, the J end by 2 bases, with 11 bases between. The germline V gene encodes CDR1 SGHVS and CDR2 FQNEAQ. There are 16 residues in the CDR3. The CDR3 loop is CASSLNPGPYNSPLHF. CDR3 coding DNA: TGTGCCAGCAGCTTGAACCCGGGGCCCTATAATTCACCCCTCCACTTT.

This clonotype was seen a handful of times. The chain employs TRBV4-2 and TRBJ2-5; 11 bases are a match to TRBD2. Per germline, CDR1 LGHNA and CDR2 YNFKEQ. The trim removed 3 bases at V and 4 bases at J, leaving 7 bases unmatched. CDR3 length: 16 amino acids. CDR3 sequence (DNA): TGTGCCAGCAGCCAGGCTAGCGGGGGGCGGGGAGAGACCCAGTACTTC. Protein: CASSQASGGRGETQYF.

This clonotype was seen only a few times. The rearrangement uses TRBV7-9 and TRBJ2-7; D is possibly TRBD1 (6 bases). Germline V lookup: CDR1 SEHNR, CDR2 FQNEAQ (reference sequence). CDR3 size: 13 residues. The ends were cut back, 4 bases at V and 2 bases at J, with 9 bases in the middle. CDR3 nucleotides: TGTGCCAGCAGCTCCCGGGACACCTACGAGCAGTACTTC. Translation: CASSSRDTYEQYF.

The chain carries TRBV7-8 and TRBJ2-5; TRBD1 is a possible D gene (5 bases). CDR3 length equals 14 residues. The germline V gene encodes CDR1 SGHVS and CDR2 FQNEAQ. V gave up 4 bases and J gave up 5 bases, with 14 bases separating them. The CDR3 DNA follows: TGTGCCAGCAGCTATGGTGTGGGGCCGGAGACCCAGTACTTC. Protein: CASSYGVGPETQYF.

This clonotype came up a few times. The V gene is TRBV6-5, the J gene TRBJ2-4; no reliable D call. Trimming removed 5 bases at V and 1 base at J, with 12 bases between. This CDR3 has 15 amino acids. CDR1 is MNHEY and CDR2 is SVGAGI in the germline V gene. For the CDR3, the DNA is TGTGCCAGCAGTATAGATCTGGGGGCCAAAAACATTCAGTACTTC. It translates to CASSIDLGAKNIQYF.

This clonotype came up a few times. This chain connects TRBV3-1 to TRBJ2-3, with 9 bases lining up with TRBD2. V was pared by 0 bases and J by 1 base, with 8 bases of the junction left unmatched. CDR1 and CDR2 (germline): LGHDT, YNNKEL (reference sequence). This CDR3 has 18 amino acids. CDR3 protein: CASSQEVAGGPGTDTQYF. In nucleotides, the CDR3 is TGTGCCAGCAGCCAAGAAGTGGCGGGGGGGCCGGGCACAGATACGCAGTATTTT.

This clonotype was picked up a small number of times. The chain has TRBV12-3 or TRBV12-4 and TRBJ2-1, with TRBD1 as a possible D gene (5 bases). The CDR3 covers 17 residues. V was pared by 8 bases and J by 7 bases, with 27 bases between. CDR3 sequence reads: CASSRPGAEHFSNEQFF. CDR3 DNA sequence: TGTGCCAGCTCTCGCCCTGGGGCGGAACACTTCTCAAATGAGCAGTTCTTC.

This clonotype is medium-sized (0.01 to 0.1%). The rearrangement uses TRBV7-7 and TRBJ2-5; the match to TRBD1 covers 7 bases. The CDR3 consists of 15 residues. Looked up from germline, CDR1 is SSHAT and CDR2 is FNYEAQ (reference sequence). After removal of 2 bases from V and 1 base from J, the junction contained 4 bases not matched to a gene. CDR3 in amino acids: CASSLNRGPQETQYF. In DNA form, the CDR3 reads TGTGCCAGCAGCTTAAATAGGGGGCCCCAAGAGACCCAGTACTTC.

This clonotype turned up a few times. CDR3 loop: CASSLGSYEQYV. DNA of the CDR3: TGTGCCAGCAGCCTGGGATCCTACGAGCAGTACGTC. V usage is TRBV7-9 and J usage is TRBJ2-7; D is unclear. This CDR3 contains 12 residues. Trimming removed 5 bases from V and 1 base from J, with 6 bases in between. Looked up from germline, CDR1 is SEHNR and CDR2 is FQNEAQ (reference sequence).

The genes are TRBV12-3 or TRBV12-4 and TRBJ1-4; D is perhaps TRBD1 (5 bases). V was clipped by 7 bases and J by 3 bases, with 9 bases between them. The CDR3 runs to 13 residues. The CDR3: CASKQGANEKLFF. In nucleotides, the CDR3 is TGTGCCAGCAAGCAGGGCGCTAATGAAAAACTGTTTTTT.

The chain is built from TRBV4-1 and TRBJ2-3; either TRBD1 or TRBD2 may supply D (6 bases each). V lost 1 base, J lost 6 bases, and 17 bases lay in between. Germline V CDR1 and CDR2: MGHRA, YSYEKL. CDR3 length equals 16 residues. CDR3 sequence: CASSQGSGVLADTQYF. For the CDR3, the DNA is TGCGCCAGCAGCCAAGGGTCAGGGGTCCTAGCGGATACGCAGTATTTT.

This clonotype was detected many times. The V call is TRBV28, the J call TRBJ2-7, with D possibly matching TRBD1 (6 bases). Trimming removed 2 bases from V and 1 base from J, with 12 bases in between. This CDR3 is 15 amino acids long. Germline-derived CDR1 and CDR2 are MDHEN and SYDVKM. The CDR3 loop is CASSLGQSESYEQYV. DNA of the CDR3: TGTGCCAGCAGTTTAGGACAGTCAGAATCCTACGAGCAGTACGTC.

This clonotype has just a few counts. The V gene is TRBV12-3 or TRBV12-4, the J gene TRBJ1-6; D is undetermined. The CDR3 totals 12 residues. Trimming removed 3 bases at V and 9 bases at J, with 6 bases between. CDR3 nucleotides: TGTGCCAGCAGTTTCGGAGTTTCACCCCTCCACTTT. Residues: CASSFGVSPLHF.

The table lists this clonotype with a few counts. The J gene is TRBJ2-5, the V gene TRBV5-1; D is unresolved. The CDR3 spans 16 residues. From germline, CDR1 is SGHRS and CDR2 YFSETQ. The V and J ends lost 4 bases and 1 base respectively, with 17 bases between them. This CDR3 reads CASSPSKSTLQETQYF. The CDR3 coding sequence is TGCGCCAGCAGCCCATCAAAGAGTACACTCCAAGAGACCCAGTACTTC.

The chain has TRBV4-1 and TRBJ2-1; 9 bases are shared with TRBD2. With V trimmed by 0 bases and J by 7 bases, 10 bases remained unmatched. Germline loops: CDR1 MGHRA, CDR2 YSYEKL. This CDR3 has 17 residues. CDR3 in amino acids: CASSQEGWRGGLNEQFF. The CDR3, as DNA: TGCGCCAGCAGCCAAGAAGGCTGGCGGGGGGGCCTAAATGAGCAGTTCTTC.

This clonotype showed up just a few times. CDR3 loop: CASRPDDGETQYF. The CDR3 DNA reads TGTGCCAGCAGGCCAGACGATGGGGAGACCCAGTACTTC. The chain joins TRBV28 to TRBJ2-5, with D hard to call. Germline V gives CDR1 MDHEN, CDR2 SYDVKM. CDR3 length: 13 residues. Deletions cut 6 bases from V and 5 bases from J, with 13 bases between.

The V gene is TRBV29-1, the J gene TRBJ1-3; D unclear. The CDR3 covers 11 residues. CDR1 SQVTM and CDR2 ANQGSEA come from the germline V gene. V gave up 6 bases and J gave up 1 base, with 4 bases separating them. The CDR3 protein is CSVESGNTIYF. The DNA for the CDR3 is TGCAGCGTCGAGTCTGGAAACACCATATATTTT.

The table lists this clonotype with many counts. The rearrangement joins TRBV15 to TRBJ2-1; TRBD2 matches at 8 bases. V lost 3 bases and J lost 6; bases outside the gene matches: 7. Germline CDR1 and CDR2: LNHNV and YYDKDF (reference sequence). This CDR3 is 15 amino acids long. The CDR3: CATSRGLGEGNEQFF. The CDR3 nucleotides are TGTGCCACCAGCAGGGGACTAGGGGAGGGCAATGAGCAGTTCTTC.

This clonotype showed up just a few times. This chain links TRBV7-3 with TRBJ2-1; 8 positions agree with TRBD2. Germline V gene data show CDR1 as SGHTA and CDR2 as FQGTGA. Trimming cost V 1 base and J 2 bases; bases outside gene matches: 7. The CDR3 totals 17 residues. DNA of the CDR3: TGTGCCAGCAGCTTAAGGGCTAGCGGGCCACCCTACAATGAGCAGTTCTTC. Protein product: CASSLRASGPPYNEQFF.